These 25 T cell receptor beta chains were all obtained from the same sample, sequenced in a study of blood T cells in healthy people across ages. A second 7 to 11 cycle PCR used barcoded and J-beta primers. TCRdb processed the 5' RACE reads anew with MiXCR; each CDR3 protein has one entry. Of 1.5 million to 2 million distinct CDR3 sequences in the sample, 49% were seen once. Material: blood. The receptor source for this set is a woman aged 40 to 55 in good health.

This clonotype was detected only a few times. The chain uses TRBV20-1 and TRBJ2-4; 12 nucleotides match TRBD1. The germline V gene encodes CDR1 DFQATT and CDR2 SNEGSKA (reference sequence). Trimming removed 6 bases from V and 2 bases from J; junction bases left unmatched: 5. CDR3 length: 15 amino acids. DNA of the CDR3: TGCAGTGCGTCGGGACAGGGGGCTACCAAAAACATTCAGTACTTC. As protein: CSASGQGATKNIQYF.

This rearrangement joins TRBV7-2 to TRBJ2-1, with 7 bases lining up with TRBD1. This CDR3 region has 12 residues. Germline V gives CDR1 SGHTA, CDR2 FQGNSA. Unmatched junction bases numbered 3, after V lost 7 bases and J lost 6 bases. CDR3 sequence: CASTRTGNEQFF. The CDR3, as DNA: TGTGCCAGCACGCGGACAGGCAATGAGCAGTTCTTC.

This clonotype came up many times. The genes are TRBV6-2 or TRBV6-3 and TRBJ1-2; 7 bases are shared with TRBD1. The CDR3 covers 14 residues. J was trimmed by 9 bases and V by 0 bases; bases with no gene match: 7. The germline V gene encodes CDR1 MNHEY and CDR2 SVGEGT. The CDR3 bases are TGTGCCAGCAGTTACTCGGGCAGGGGGAACAGCTACACCTTC. Protein sequence: CASSYSGRGNSYTF.

The rearrangement uses TRBV28 and TRBJ2-3, with D tentatively TRBD1 or TRBD2 (6 bases each). The V and J ends lost 3 bases and 0 bases respectively, with 16 bases between them. CDR3 length: 17 residues. Germline CDR1 reads MDHEN; CDR2 reads SYDVKM. CDR3 region: CASSFPLEGTSTDTQYF. CDR3 sequence (DNA): TGTGCCAGCAGTTTTCCCTTGGAGGGGACAAGCACAGATACGCAGTATTTT.

The chain uses TRBV28 and TRBJ2-7; the match to TRBD1 covers 8 bases. There are 14 residues in the CDR3. V gave up 6 bases and J gave up 3 bases; unmatched junction bases: 7. Germline V gene data show CDR1 as MDHEN and CDR2 as SYDVKM. In nucleotides, the CDR3 is TGTGCCAGCAGCGACAGGGGAAATTTCTACGAGCAGTACTTC. It encodes CASSDRGNFYEQYF.

This chain connects TRBV11-2 to TRBJ2-1; D is perhaps TRBD2 (7 bases). The V end lost 4 bases, the J end lost 3 bases, and 13 bases lay between the germline ends. Germline V gene data show CDR1 as SGHAT and CDR2 as FQNNGV. The CDR3 extends over 15 amino acids. CDR3 residues: CASSWRGGFYNEQFF. The CDR3, as DNA: TGTGCCAGCAGCTGGAGGGGGGGGTTCTACAATGAGCAGTTCTTC.

This clonotype was recorded a few times. J is TRBJ2-1 and V is TRBV6-2 or TRBV6-3; D is perhaps TRBD2 (5 bases). The germline CDR1 and CDR2 sequences are MNHEY and SVGEGT. The CDR3 totals 17 residues. V was cut by 0 bases and J by 8 bases, with 20 bases left in between. The CDR3 sequence is CASSYSGAMWLGYEQFF. CDR3 in DNA: TGTGCCAGCAGTTACTCGGGAGCAATGTGGTTGGGTTATGAGCAGTTCTTC.

This clonotype was counted a few times. The chain recombines TRBV6-2 or TRBV6-3 with TRBJ1-5; 8 bases align to TRBD1. From germline, CDR1 is MNHEY and CDR2 SVGEGT. V lost 8 bases, J lost 6 bases, and 12 bases stayed unmatched. The CDR3 contains 15 residues. The chain's CDR3 is CASRGGAGGVQPQHF. CDR3 DNA sequence: TGTGCCAGCCGGGGGGGAGCAGGGGGCGTTCAGCCCCAGCATTTT.

Remarks on this clonotype: A junction boundary mismatches the germline segment, possibly from a read error. V is TRBV27 and J is TRBJ2-1; 9 bases fit TRBD2. CDR3 size: 16 residues. Germline lookup yields CDR1 MNHEY and CDR2 SMNVEV (reference sequence). The chain's CDR3 is CASGLRLAGPDNEQFF. The CDR3 nucleotides read TGTGCCAGCGGTTTAAGGCTAGCGGGACCTGACAATGAGCAGTTCTTC.

Only a few counts were recorded for this clonotype. V and J are TRBV7-2 and TRBJ1-5, with D tentatively TRBD1 (5 bases). Germline assignment: CDR1 SGHTA and CDR2 FQGNSA. CDR3 length: 17 residues. The V and J ends lost 4 bases and 3 bases respectively, with 19 bases between them. The CDR3 sequence: CASSSWLRGQPNQPQHF. The CDR3 DNA follows: TGTGCCAGCAGCTCCTGGTTGAGGGGCCAGCCCAATCAGCCCCAGCATTTT.

This clonotype was seen a few times. DNA for the CDR3: TGTGCCAGCAGCTTAGCATGGAGACCGGCCATGACCCAGTACTTC. This encodes CASSLAWRPAMTQYF. This sequence joins TRBV7-2 and TRBJ2-5; D call uncertain. The CDR3 spans 15 residues. The germline CDR1 and CDR2 sequences are SGHTA and FQGNSA. Trimming cost V 0 bases and J 7 bases, with 15 bases left between them.

The chain joins TRBV12-3 or TRBV12-4 to TRBJ2-7; D tentatively fits TRBD1 or TRBD2 (5 bases each). Trimming cost V 2 bases and J 0 bases, with 8 bases left between them. This CDR3 region has 14 residues. The CDR3 is CASSLWGPSYEQYF. CDR3 DNA sequence: TGTGCCAGCAGTTTATGGGGACCCTCCTACGAGCAGTACTTC.

The chain employs TRBV12-3 or TRBV12-4 and TRBJ1-5; tentatively, D is TRBD1 (6 bases). Trimming removed 5 bases at V and 4 bases at J, with 24 bases between. This CDR3 contains 18 residues. CDR3 DNA sequence: TGTGCCAGCAGTCGGATTCCCCTGTCGGGACACTTAAATCAGCCCCAGCATTTT. Encoded protein: CASSRIPLSGHLNQPQHF.

The V call is TRBV21-1, the J call TRBJ2-2; the DNA was not used to check the table's D call, TRBD1. TRBV21-1 is labeled a pseudogene. The CDR3 length is 15 residues. This CDR3 is CASSSRERYTGELFF. The CDR3 DNA reads as TGTGCCAGCAGTTCCCGGGAGCGGTACACCGGGGAGCTGTTTTTT.

The V gene is TRBV4-1, the J gene TRBJ1-2; 7 bases line up with TRBD1. The CDR3 is 17 amino acids. Germline V gene data show CDR1 as MGHRA and CDR2 as YSYEKL. Germline trimming cut 0 bases from V and 0 bases from J; bases unmatched to any gene: 7. CDR3 protein: CASSQDLRQGANYGYTF. In DNA, the CDR3 is TGCGCCAGCAGCCAAGACCTTCGACAGGGAGCTAACTATGGCTACACCTTC.

The genes are TRBV6-1 and TRBJ2-6, with D perhaps matching TRBD1 or TRBD2 (6 bases each). Per the germline V gene, CDR1 is MNHNS and CDR2 is SASEGT. The CDR3 consists of 17 residues. V lost 6 bases to trimming and J lost 1 base, with 16 bases between them. CDR3 sequence reads: CASRARGQISGANVLTF. DNA for the CDR3: TGTGCCAGCAGGGCCCGGGGGCAAATTTCTGGGGCCAACGTCCTGACTTTC.

The chain joins TRBV6-2 or TRBV6-3 to TRBJ2-5; 10 nucleotides match TRBD1. The J call is doubtful: the DNA matches TRBJ2-7 better. Germline V lookup: CDR1 MNHEY, CDR2 SVGEGT. CDR3 length: 17 residues. CDR3 bases: TGTGCCAGCCAAACTGGACAGGGGGTCTCGGGTTCCTACGAGCAGTACTTC. Translating gives CASQTGQGVSGSYEQYF.

The chain carries TRBV6-5 and TRBJ2-3; TRBD2 matches at 8 bases. CDR3 size: 16 residues. Germline lookup yields CDR1 MNHEY and CDR2 SVGAGI. V trimming: 0 bases; J trimming: 4 bases; junction bases outside the gene matches: 6. CDR3 in amino acids: CASSYSKLAVADTQYF. In DNA, the CDR3 is TGTGCCAGCAGTTACTCGAAACTAGCGGTTGCAGATACGCAGTATTTT.

This chain joins TRBV14 and TRBJ2-6; D is uncertain. This CDR3 contains 20 residues. The germline V and J ends were trimmed by 1 base and 0 bases, with 19 bases remaining between them. In germline, CDR1 is SGHDN, CDR2 FVKESK. The CDR3 nucleotides are TGTGCCAGCAGCCAAGCTCAAGGGATTCTTCCCTCCTCTGGGGCCAACGTCCTGACTTTC. Translated, it gives CASSQAQGILPSSGANVLTF.

The chain uses TRBV20-1 and TRBJ1-6, with no clear D. With 1 base removed from V and 7 bases from J, the gap between germline ends came to 5 bases. The CDR3 covers 12 residues. The germline V gene has CDR1 DFQATT and CDR2 SNEGSKA (reference sequence). DNA for the CDR3: TGCAGTGCTAGAGCCCAAAATTCACCCCTCCACTTT. The encoded protein is CSARAQNSPLHF.

This clonotype was observed a single time. The V call is TRBV7-2, the J call TRBJ2-3, with 7 nucleotides matching TRBD2. Germline V gene data show CDR1 as SGHTA and CDR2 as FQGNSA. The CDR3 covers 16 residues. The V and J ends lost 2 bases and 2 bases, in that order; junction bases with no gene match: 7. The CDR3 reads CASSLRRGRNTDTQYF. The CDR3 nucleotides are TGTGCCAGCAGCTTAAGGCGGGGGAGAAACACAGATACGCAGTATTTT.

V gene TRBV15 combines with J gene TRBJ2-5, with 7 bases identical to TRBD1. This CDR3 spans 15 amino acids. V gave up 0 bases and J gave up 11 bases; unmatched junction bases: 12. Germline V gene lookup returns CDR1 LNHNV and CDR2 YYDKDF (reference sequence). CDR3: CATSRDSGTVDEQYF. CDR3 nucleotides: TGTGCCACCAGCAGAGATTCAGGGACAGTAGATGAGCAGTACTTC.

The chain carries TRBV6-2 or TRBV6-3 and TRBJ2-7, with TRBD1 identical over 8 bases. The V segment lost 4 bases and the J segment 7 bases; nucleotides outside the gene matches: 12. CDR1 is MNHEY, CDR2 SVGEGT, per germline. The CDR3 totals 15 residues. The CDR3 DNA reads TGTGCCAGCAGTTTCTCGGGACAGGCCTTTACGGAGCAGTACTTC. It encodes CASSFSGQAFTEQYF.

The gene calls are TRBV27 and TRBJ1-5, with D tentatively TRBD1 (5 bases). This CDR3 spans 15 amino acids. Trimming pared 4 bases from V and 2 bases from J, leaving 12 bases between. Per germline, CDR1 MNHEY and CDR2 SMNVEV (reference sequence). The chain's CDR3 is CASSSRQYGNQPQHF. CDR3 DNA sequence: TGTGCCAGCAGTTCCCGACAGTACGGCAATCAGCCCCAGCATTTT.

This clonotype was detected a few times. The chain is built from TRBV9 and TRBJ2-1; D remains unclear. The V gene lost 7 bases and the J gene lost 8 bases, with 10 bases spanning the gap. Germline CDR1 is SGDLS and CDR2 is YYNGEE. The CDR3 covers 11 residues. CDR3 coding DNA: TGTGCCAGCGGTAATGTTGATGAGCAGTTCTTC. Translation gives CASGNVDEQFF. Looking up the rest from reference TRBV9 and TRBJ2-1 gives the full variable domain: DSGVTQTPKHLITATGQRVTLRCSPRSGDLSVYWYQQSLDQGLQFLIQYYNGEERAKGNILERFSAQQFPDLHSELNLSSLELGDSALYFCASGNVDEQFFGPGTRLTVL.